This T cell receptor (beta chain) appears in the sequencing data of a study of graft-versus-host responses after intestinal transplantation. On the study more broadly: Every transplant recipient was induced with anti-thymocyte globulin, then maintained on tacrolimus and steroids for roughly 3 years. Study-wide results and limits: The highest levels of circulating GvH clones went along with early declines in HvG clones after transplant. High graft-versus-host to host-versus-graft T cell clonal ratios marked allografts of patients with graft-donor macrochimerism.

Each mixed lymphocyte reaction held 200,000 CFSE-labeled responders and 200,000 irradiated violet-dye-labeled stimulators. The protocol was immunoSEQ multiplex PCR, while the TCRdb copy is restricted to in-frame clones and leaves out a portion. The table lists about 21,000 clones, about 60% of them singletons. Sequenced here: alloreactive CD4+ T cells from a mixed lymphocyte reaction culture, sampled before intestinal transplant. Subset in this sample: CFSE-low proliferating T cells sorted from roughly six-day pre-transplant mixed lymphocyte reaction (GvH or HvG direction). The clonotype was recovered from a human patient who received an intestinal transplant.

The CDR3 reads CASSLSGLITDTQYF. The CDR3 coding sequence is TGTGCCAGCAGCTTGTCGGGACTTATCACAGATACGCAGTATTTT. The V and J genes are TRBV7-6 and TRBJ2-3, with D perhaps matching TRBD2 (6 bases). V dropped 3 bases and J dropped 2 bases, with 12 bases sitting between them. The CDR3 contains 15 residues. Germline CDR1 SGHVS, CDR2 FNYEAQ.